This T cell receptor (beta chain) emerged from a study of blood T cell repertoires in COVID-19. In the study overall: T cells, B-cell-depleted T cells, or PBMCs supplied cDNA or gDNA.

Seattle patients were enrolled during active infection and followed longitudinally. Method: immunoSEQ multiplex PCR; TCRdb's copy keeps in-frame clones and lacks some. The table shows around 300,000 clones, with 75% to 90% occurring only once. Source material: peripheral blood. The clonotype comes from a woman in her forties or fifties with COVID-19, enrolled during active disease.

The CDR3 DNA follows: TGCGCCAGCAGCCGAACGGATCTAGGCCACGAGCAGTACTTC. Translated, it gives CASSRTDLGHEQYF. The V gene is TRBV4-3, the J gene TRBJ2-7; D call uncertain. V lost 4 bases and J 5 bases, leaving 15 bases between the germline ends. The CDR3 runs 14 residues. CDR1 and CDR2 from the germline V gene are LGHNA and YSLEER.